These T cell receptor beta chains were read from a single sample in a study of T-cell reconstitution after alpha-beta-depleted transplantation in children. TCRdb re-called the PCR reads with MiXCR, one entry per CDR3 protein. The top ten hold roughly 28% of the sample, which has about 900,000 distinct CDR3 sequences, about 29% seen once. Sequenced material: PBMCs, mostly from graft donor cells, taken 360 days after TCRalphabeta/CD19-depleted stem cell transplant. These receptors were taken from a boy in the first two years of life who had a stem cell transplant for SCID, so the T cells may come from the graft donor. Each CDR3 is given with its conserved first and last residue. The D gene is left open where the match is weak. Expanded clones are given a class, and other clones once, few, many or no size at all.

J,D,size,length,V,CDR3,DNA
TRBJ1-3,.,few,15,TRBV25-1,CASSEAGLEGNTIYF,TGTGCCAGCAGTGAAGCAGGTCTGGAAGGAAACACCATATATTTT
TRBJ1-1,.,.,15,TRBV12-3/TRBV12-4,CASSLDLRMNTEAFF,TGTGCCAGCAGTTTGGACCTCCGGATGAACACTGAAGCTTTCTTT
TRBJ2-2,TRBD2,.,18,TRBV10-1,CASSDPTSGGLNSGELFF,TGCGCCAGCAGTGACCCGACTAGCGGGGGGCTCAACAGCGGGGAGCTGTTTTTT
TRBJ2-1,.,few,13,TRBV24-1,CATSGPGHNEQFF,TGTGCCACCAGTGGACCGGGGCACAATGAGCAGTTCTTC
TRBJ1-2,.,.,15,TRBV28,CASSLYPGNNYGYTF,TGTGCCAGCAGTTTGTACCCTGGGAATAACTATGGCTACACCTTC
TRBJ2-4,.,many,12,TRBV7-9,CASSLTRNIQYF,TGTGCCAGCAGCTTAACCCGAAACATTCAGTACTTC
TRBJ2-2,TRBD2,once,17,TRBV5-1,CASSFGSGGTNTGELFF,TGCGCCAGCAGCTTCGGGAGCGGGGGGACGAACACCGGGGAGCTGTTTTTT
TRBJ2-3,TRBD2,few,16,TRBV5-1,CASSLGAGPSTDTQYF,TGCGCCAGCAGCTTGGGAGCGGGACCCAGCACAGATACGCAGTATTTT
TRBJ2-2,TRBD1,.,15,TRBV5-1,CASSLRTGVTGELFF,TGCGCCAGCAGCCTACGGACAGGGGTGACCGGGGAGCTGTTTTTT
TRBJ2-5,TRBD1,.,16,TRBV5-1,CASSLPGTGAQETQYF,TGCGCCAGCAGCTTGCCCGGGACAGGGGCCCAAGAGACCCAGTACTTC
TRBJ1-1,.,few,14,TRBV5-1,CASSLEGAALEAFF,TGCGCCAGCAGCTTGGAGGGCGCCGCCCTTGAAGCTTTCTTT
TRBJ1-4,.,many,14,TRBV5-6,CASSGRSWEKKLFF,TGTGCCAGCAGCGGAAGATCTTGGGAGAAGAAACTGTTTTTT
TRBJ2-2,TRBD2,few,15,TRBV12-3/TRBV12-4,CASSFIAGYTGELFF,TGTGCCAGCAGTTTTATAGCGGGATACACCGGGGAGCTGTTTTTT
TRBJ2-7,.,.,13,TRBV18,CASSQAGHYEQYF,TGTGCCAGCTCACAGGCGGGACACTACGAGCAGTACTTC
TRBJ2-5,.,few,15,TRBV5-1,CASSLAGRAQETQYF,TGCGCCAGCAGCTTGGCTGGGCGGGCCCAAGAGACCCAGTACTTC
TRBJ1-1,.,few,14,TRBV29-1,CSVEGQERNTEAFF,TGCAGCGTAGAAGGACAAGAGAGGAACACTGAAGCTTTCTTT
TRBJ1-1,.,few,15,TRBV29-1,CSATDTGSSDTEAFF,TGCAGCGCGACTGATACAGGGAGCTCGGACACTGAAGCTTTCTTT
TRBJ2-3,.,.,14,TRBV10-3,CAISGAFGTDTQYF,TGTGCCATCAGTGGGGCGTTCGGCACAGATACGCAGTATTTT
TRBJ2-3,.,few,14,TRBV4-2,CASSHSPRTDTQYF,TGTGCCAGCAGCCATTCCCCTCGCACAGATACGCAGTATTTT
TRBJ2-3,.,.,17,TRBV12-3/TRBV12-4,CASSSPSQGGGTDTQYF,TGTGCCAGCAGTTCACCATCACAGGGAGGAGGGACAGATACGCAGTATTTT
TRBJ2-3,TRBD1,few,17,TRBV5-1,CASSLEDRGLVTDTQYF,TGCGCCAGCAGCTTGGAGGACAGGGGGCTTGTCACAGATACGCAGTATTTT
TRBJ2-1,TRBD2,.,14,TRBV20-1,CSALSGGVYNEQFF,TGCAGTGCCTTGAGCGGGGGCGTATACAATGAGCAGTTCTTC
TRBJ2-5,.,few,15,TRBV5-6,CASSRPTQGAETQYF,TGTGCCAGCAGCCGACCAACCCAGGGTGCAGAGACCCAGTACTTC
TRBJ2-3,TRBD1,few,14,TRBV6-5,CASSYDRGTDTQYF,TGTGCCAGCAGTTACGACAGGGGCACAGATACGCAGTATTTT
TRBJ1-5,.,few,15,TRBV10-3,CAISESGLSNQPQHF,TGTGCCATCAGTGAGTCAGGGTTAAGCAATCAGCCCCAGCATTTT
TRBJ2-1,.,few,12,TRBV19,CASSMTRGEQFF,TGTGCCAGTAGTATGACCCGGGGTGAGCAGTTCTTC
TRBJ2-7,.,.,14,TRBV6-5,CASSSLGGRYEQYF,TGTGCCAGCAGTTCTCTTGGGGGGCGGTACGAGCAGTACTTC
TRBJ2-2,TRBD2,.,16,TRBV5-1,CASSSTSGANTGELFF,TGCGCCAGCAGCTCCACTAGCGGGGCGAACACCGGGGAGCTGTTTTTT
TRBJ2-3,.,.,18,TRBV15,CATSRTRGTRESTDTQYF,TGTGCCACCAGCAGAACACGAGGGACACGGGAGAGCACAGATACGCAGTATTTT
TRBJ1-5,.,.,13,TRBV6-5,CASSYSSGQPQHF,TGTGCCAGCAGTTACTCCTCCGGGCAGCCCCAGCATTTT
TRBJ1-1,TRBD1,.,16,TRBV25-1,CASSVVRTGGNTEAFF,TGTGCCAGCAGTGTCGTACGTACAGGGGGAAACACTGAAGCTTTCTTT
TRBJ2-7,TRBD1,few,15,TRBV5-1,CASSRQGESLYEQYF,TGCGCCAGCAGTCGACAGGGGGAAAGCCTCTACGAGCAGTACTTC
TRBJ2-4,TRBD2,.,15,TRBV7-6,CASSPALAGKNIQYF,TGTGCCAGCAGCCCCGCCCTAGCGGGGAAAAACATTCAGTACTTC
TRBJ1-2,.,.,13,TRBV4-1,CASSPSTGFGYTF,TGCGCCAGCAGCCCCAGTACAGGTTTCGGCTACACCTTC
TRBJ1-2,.,.,14,TRBV15,CATSRKGQQGGYTF,TGTGCCACCAGCAGAAAGGGCCAACAAGGAGGCTACACCTTC
TRBJ2-5,.,.,16,TRBV12-3/TRBV12-4,CASSFQETQAGETQYF,TGTGCCAGCAGTTTTCAAGAGACACAAGCGGGAGAGACCCAGTACTTC
TRBJ2-3,TRBD2,few,15,TRBV11-2,CASSPRGALTDTQYF,TGTGCCAGCAGCCCGCGGGGGGCTCTCACAGATACGCAGTATTTT
TRBJ2-3,TRBD1,.,13,TRBV5-5,CASRRTGGDTQYF,TGTGCCAGCAGGCGGACAGGGGGAGATACGCAGTATTTT
TRBJ2-2,TRBD1,.,13,TRBV7-9,CASRQTGTGELFF,TGTGCCAGCAGGCAGACAGGGACCGGGGAGCTGTTTTTT